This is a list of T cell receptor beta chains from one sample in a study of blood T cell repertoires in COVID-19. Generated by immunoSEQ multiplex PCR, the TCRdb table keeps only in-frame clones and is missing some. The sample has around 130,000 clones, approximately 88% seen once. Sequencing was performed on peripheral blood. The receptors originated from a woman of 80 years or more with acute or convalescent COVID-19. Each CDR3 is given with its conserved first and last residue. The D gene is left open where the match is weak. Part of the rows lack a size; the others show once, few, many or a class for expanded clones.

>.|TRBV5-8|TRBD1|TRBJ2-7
CRTGAPYEQYF
TGTAGGACAGGCGCCCCCTACGAGCAGTACTTC
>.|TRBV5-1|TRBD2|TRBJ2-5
CASSLAGEKTQYF
TGCGCCAGCAGCTTAGCGGGGGAAAAGACCCAGTACTTC
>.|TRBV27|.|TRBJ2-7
CARTGIRFLIVYEQYF
TGTGCCAGGACGGGGATCCGTTTTTTGATAGTCTACGAGCAGTACTTC
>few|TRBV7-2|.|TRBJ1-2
CASSSNRVGYTF
TGTGCCAGCAGTTCAAACAGGGTAGGCTACACCTTC
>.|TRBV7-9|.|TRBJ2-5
CASTRTGQETQYF
TGTGCCAGCACCCGGACTGGACAAGAGACCCAGTACTTC
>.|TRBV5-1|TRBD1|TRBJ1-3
CASSLGGGDPGNTIYF
TGCGCCAGCAGCTTAGGAGGGGGCGACCCTGGAAACACCATATATTTT
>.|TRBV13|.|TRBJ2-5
CASSLGSSGAGYRETQYF
TGTGCCAGCAGCTTAGGGTCCTCAGGGGCAGGCTACCGAGAGACCCAGTACTTC
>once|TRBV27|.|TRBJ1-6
CASSFNRVPNSPLHF
TGTGCCAGCAGTTTCAACAGGGTACCTAATTCACCCCTCCACTTT
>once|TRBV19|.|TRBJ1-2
CASSIHNYGYTF
TGTGCCAGTAGTATACATAACTATGGCTACACCTTC
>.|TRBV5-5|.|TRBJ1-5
CASSRDWGNQPQHF
TGTGCCAGCTCCAGGGATTGGGGCAATCAGCCCCAGCATTTT
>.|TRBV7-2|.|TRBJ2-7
CASSLAIGRGYEQYF
TGTGCCAGCAGCTTAGCGATCGGCAGGGGTTACGAGCAGTACTTC
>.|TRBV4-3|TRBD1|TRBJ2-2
CASSHGPGQGTAGELFF
TGCGCCAGCAGCCACGGCCCCGGACAGGGGACGGCCGGGGAGCTGTTTTTT
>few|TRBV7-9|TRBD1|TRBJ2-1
CASSLTGDPYNEQFF
TGTGCCAGCAGCTTAACAGGGGACCCCTACAATGAGCAGTTCTTC
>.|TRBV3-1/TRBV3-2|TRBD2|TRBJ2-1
CASSQVWTSGINEQFF
TGTGCCAGCAGCCAAGTTTGGACTAGCGGGATCAATGAGCAGTTCTTC
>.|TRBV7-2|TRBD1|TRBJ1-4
CASSSSDRDNEKLFF
TGTGCCAGCAGCTCCTCAGACAGGGACAATGAAAAACTGTTTTTT
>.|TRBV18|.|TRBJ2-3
CASSPLRGAGTDTQYF
TGTGCCAGCTCACCATTAAGGGGTGCCGGCACAGATACGCAGTATTTT
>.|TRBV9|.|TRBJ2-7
CASSVAQGSYEQYF
TGTGCCAGCAGCGTAGCCCAGGGGTCCTACGAGCAGTACTTC
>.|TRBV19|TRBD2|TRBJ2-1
CASSRQRGDYNEQFF
TGTGCCAGTAGCCGACAACGGGGGGACTACAATGAGCAGTTCTTC
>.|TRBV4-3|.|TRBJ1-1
CASSQDRPTGGNTEAFF
TGCGCCAGCAGCCAAGATAGGCCGACTGGGGGCAACACTGAAGCTTTCTTT
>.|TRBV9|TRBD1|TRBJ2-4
CASSPPGTVGNIQYF
TGTGCCAGCAGCCCACCCGGGACAGTGGGAAACATTCAGTACTTC
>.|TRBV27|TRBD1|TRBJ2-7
CASSSLRTGVRNEQYF
TGTGCCAGCAGTTCGCTCCGGACAGGGGTAAGGAACGAGCAGTACTTC
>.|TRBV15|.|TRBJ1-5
CATSRDLGVNQPQHF
TGTGCCACCAGCAGAGATCTAGGGGTCAATCAGCCCCAGCATTTT
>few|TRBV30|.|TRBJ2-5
CAWSPHARGSQETQYF
TGTGCCTGGAGTCCCCACGCCCGGGGGTCACAAGAGACCCAGTACTTC
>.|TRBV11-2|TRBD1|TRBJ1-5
CASSSGQGYQPQHF
TGTGCCAGCAGCTCCGGACAGGGCTATCAGCCCCAGCATTTT
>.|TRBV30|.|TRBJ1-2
CAWSVGTLRYGYTF
TGTGCCTGGAGTGTAGGGACACTCCGCTATGGCTACACCTTC
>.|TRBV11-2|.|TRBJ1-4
CASSFPAGRGAPNEKLFF
TGTGCCAGCAGCTTTCCGGCGGGGCGGGGCGCGCCTAATGAAAAACTGTTTTTT
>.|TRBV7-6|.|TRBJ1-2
CASSLHRSYGYTF
TGTGCCAGCAGCTTACACCGGTCGTATGGCTACACCTTC
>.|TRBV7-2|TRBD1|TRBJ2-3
CASSARDRWGDTQYF
TGTGCCAGCAGCGCCCGGGACAGGTGGGGGGATACGCAGTATTTT
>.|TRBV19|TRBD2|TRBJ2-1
CASSIASGTPRNVGQFF
TGTGCCAGTAGTATCGCTAGCGGGACTCCAAGGAATGTTGGGCAGTTCTTC
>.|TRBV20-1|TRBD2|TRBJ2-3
CSASALRTSGTDTQYF
TGCAGTGCTAGTGCGCTGAGGACTAGCGGCACAGATACGCAGTATTTT
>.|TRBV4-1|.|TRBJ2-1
CASSQGSSYNEQFF
TGCGCCAGCAGCCAAGGTAGCTCCTACAATGAGCAGTTCTTC
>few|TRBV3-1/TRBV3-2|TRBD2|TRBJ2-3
CASSQDGTSAGRDTQYF
TGTGCCAGCAGCCAAGATGGAACTAGCGCTGGCAGGGATACGCAGTATTTT
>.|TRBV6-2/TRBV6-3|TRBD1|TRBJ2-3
CASSYSSGQGKDTQYF
TGTGCCAGCAGTTACTCGTCGGGACAGGGTAAAGATACGCAGTATTTT
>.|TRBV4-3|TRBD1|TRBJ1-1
CASSQQGAMNTEAFF
TGCGCCAGCAGCCAACAGGGGGCCATGAACACTGAAGCTTTCTTT
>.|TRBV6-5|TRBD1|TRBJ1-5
CASIVQTGINQPQHF
TGTGCCAGCATTGTCCAGACAGGGATCAATCAGCCCCAGCATTTT
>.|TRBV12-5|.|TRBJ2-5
CASGSVGGQETQYF
TGTGCTAGTGGTTCGGTGGGGGGCCAAGAGACCCAGTACTTC
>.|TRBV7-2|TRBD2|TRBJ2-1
CTVSRLAGNNEQFF
TGTACTGTCTCCCGGCTAGCGGGGAACAATGAGCAGTTCTTC
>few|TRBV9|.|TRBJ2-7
CASSGGGRYEQYF
TGTGCCAGCAGCGGAGGGGGACGCTACGAGCAGTACTTC
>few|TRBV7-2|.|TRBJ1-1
CASSLSRTGNTEAFF
TGTGCCAGCAGCCTCAGTCGGACTGGGAACACTGAAGCTTTCTTT
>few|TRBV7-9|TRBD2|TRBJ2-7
CASSSVEREGSYEQYF
TGTGCCAGCAGCTCAGTGGAGCGGGAGGGATCCTACGAGCAGTACTTC
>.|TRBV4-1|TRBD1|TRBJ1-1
CASSQAFRGTGGTEAFF
TGCGCCAGCAGCCAAGCCTTTAGAGGGACAGGGGGCACTGAAGCTTTCTTT
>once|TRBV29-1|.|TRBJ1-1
CSVGRQNTEAFF
TGCAGCGTTGGGCGACAGAACACTGAAGCTTTCTTT
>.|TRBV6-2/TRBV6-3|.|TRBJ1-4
CASSYQYKEKLFF
TGTGCCAGCAGTTACCAGTACAAGGAAAAACTGTTTTTT
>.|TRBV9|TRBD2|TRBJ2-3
CASSVVGGGTDTQYF
TGTGCCAGCAGCGTAGTGGGGGGAGGGACAGATACGCAGTATTTT
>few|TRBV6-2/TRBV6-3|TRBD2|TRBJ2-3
CASSKLAGGTDTQYF
TGTGCCAGCAGTAAACTAGCGGGAGGAACAGATACGCAGTATTTT
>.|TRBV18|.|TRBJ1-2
CASTGGSDYTF
TGTGCCAGCACCGGCGGGTCTGACTACACCTTC
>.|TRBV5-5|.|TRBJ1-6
CASSLVGLVSSPLHF
TGTGCCAGCAGCTTGGTGGGACTTGTCAGTTCACCCCTCCACTTT
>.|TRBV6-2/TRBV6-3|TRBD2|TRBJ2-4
CASSYGGGAKNIQYF
TGTGCCAGCAGTTACGGCGGGGGGGCCAAAAACATTCAGTACTTC
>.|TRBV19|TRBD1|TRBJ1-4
CASTNLPTGGGDEKLFF
TGTGCCAGTACCAACCTCCCCACAGGGGGCGGGGATGAAAAACTGTTTTTT
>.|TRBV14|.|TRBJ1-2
CASSPWGRYGYTF
TGTGCCAGCAGCCCTTGGGGGCGTTATGGCTACACCTTC
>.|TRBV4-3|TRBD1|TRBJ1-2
CASSQELNRGKRGYTF
TGCGCCAGCAGCCAAGAATTAAACAGGGGAAAGAGAGGCTACACCTTC
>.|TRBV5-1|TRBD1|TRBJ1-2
CASSSRIDRGDGYTF
TGCGCCAGCAGCTCGAGAATCGACAGGGGGGACGGCTACACCTTC
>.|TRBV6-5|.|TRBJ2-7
CASTGAVEQYF
TGTGCCAGCACTGGGGCTGTCGAGCAGTACTTC